The rows below give T cell receptor beta chains drawn from one sample of a study of long-term antiretroviral therapy in people with HIV. The method was immunoSEQ multiplex PCR; TCRdb's version includes in-frame clones alone and lacks a portion of them. The sample records 15,000 to 20,000 clones, 80% to 90% being singletons. The sequencing here drew on unsorted PBMCs, taken 4.2 years after starting antiretroviral therapy. These receptors were collected from a middle-aged man with HIV. Each CDR3 is given without its conserved first and last residue. The D gene is left open where the match is weak.

J gene,D gene,V gene,CDR3 protein
TRBJ2-2,TRBD2,TRBV5-4,ASSLNAGGLRELF
TRBJ2-3,TRBD1,TRBV6-5,ASSNTGGVTDTQY
TRBJ1-1,-,TRBV5-1,ASSLAPGQNTEAF
TRBJ2-2,TRBD1,TRBV11-2,ASSKDRADTGELF
TRBJ2-5,TRBD1,TRBV11-2,ASGGQGETQY
TRBJ1-2,-,TRBV29-1,SVDAGGYGYT
TRBJ2-7,TRBD1,TRBV5-8,ASSGQVFSYEQY
TRBJ2-1,TRBD2,TRBV27,ASSILAGGDNEQF
TRBJ1-4,TRBD1,TRBV28,AIHDREGEKLF
TRBJ2-3,TRBD2,TRBV19,ASSIGLAGGLDTQY
TRBJ2-1,-,TRBV7-9,ASSPLPEDEQF
TRBJ1-6,-,TRBV7-8,ASSLREGKDSPLH
TRBJ2-1,-,TRBV7-3,ASSPESGGPRTNEQF
TRBJ1-1,-,TRBV28,ASSTAGDTEAF
TRBJ2-3,-,TRBV4-3,ASSHWDGGSTDTQY